Given below is one TCR beta chain in context. V was trimmed by 3 bases and J by 1 base, leaving 10 bases between them. The CDR3 is 14 residues long. Germline V gives CDR1 MNHNY, CDR2 SVGAGI (reference sequence). Sequencing was performed with immunoSEQ multiplex PCR; in TCRdb, only in-frame clones are kept and a portion is missing. The table records 45,000 to 60,000 clones, 93% of them present only once. The sample belongs to a study of T cell changes during pregnancy in multiple sclerosis. The material was peripheral blood, obtained in the second trimester of pregnancy. The TCR sequence derives from a female donor with multiple sclerosis, enrolled in a pregnancy study. The rearrangement uses TRBV6-6 and TRBJ2-7, with TRBD1 as a possible D gene (6 bases). For the CDR3, the DNA is TGTGCCAGCAGTTATTCTGACAGGTCCTACGAGCAGTACTTC. Translated: CASSYSDRSYEQYF.